This T cell receptor (beta chain) is from a study of cytomegalovirus exposure and HLA in healthy donors. General study points: Among TCR beta chains, those listed as cytomegalovirus-associated numbered over 150.

The CDR3 loop spans 14 amino acids. V lost 0 bases and J 11 bases, leaving 17 bases between the germline ends. Germline V gives CDR1 LNHNV, CDR2 YYDKDF (reference sequence). Clones were read by immunoSEQ multiplex PCR, and TCRdb kept only the in-frame ones, dropping some. The table has 120,000 to 150,000 clones, about 86% seen once; the top ten hold roughly 3%. To note about this clone: What it recognizes is unknown.

The chain is built from TRBV15 and TRBJ2-7; possibly TRBD2 for D (5 bases). The TCR comes from a man between 18 and 29 years old in good health and CMV-seronegative. Sequencing was carried out using PBMCs. In DNA, the CDR3 is TGTGCCACCAGCAGAGACGTCTCGAACGAGGAGGAGTACTTC. It is translated as CATSRDVSNEEEYF.